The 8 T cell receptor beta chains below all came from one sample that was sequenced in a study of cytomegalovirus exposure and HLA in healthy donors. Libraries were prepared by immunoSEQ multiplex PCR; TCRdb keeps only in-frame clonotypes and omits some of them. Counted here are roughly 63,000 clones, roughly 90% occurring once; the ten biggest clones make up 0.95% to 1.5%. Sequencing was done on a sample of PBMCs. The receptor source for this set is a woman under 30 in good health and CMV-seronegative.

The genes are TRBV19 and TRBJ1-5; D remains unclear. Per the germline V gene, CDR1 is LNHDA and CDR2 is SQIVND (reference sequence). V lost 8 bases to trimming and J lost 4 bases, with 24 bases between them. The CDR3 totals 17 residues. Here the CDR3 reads CASRKGGVARLNQPQHF. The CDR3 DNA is TGTGCCAGTCGTAAGGGCGGGGTTGCCCGTCTAAATCAGCCCCAGCATTTT.

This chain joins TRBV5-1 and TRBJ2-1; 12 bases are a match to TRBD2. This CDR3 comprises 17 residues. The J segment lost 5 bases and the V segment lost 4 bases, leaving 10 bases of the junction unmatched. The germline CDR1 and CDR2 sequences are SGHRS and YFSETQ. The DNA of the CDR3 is TGCGCCAGCAGCGATCCAACGCTAGCGGGGGGGAACAATGAGCAGTTCTTC. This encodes CASSDPTLAGGNNEQFF.

In DNA form, the CDR3 reads TGTGCCAGCTCACCTCAAGACAGGGGTCCCTACGAGCAGTACTTC. Translated, it gives CASSPQDRGPYEQYF. The J gene is TRBJ2-7, the V gene TRBV18; 8 bases map to TRBD1. With V trimmed by 3 bases and J by 2 bases, 6 bases remained unmatched. The CDR3 spans 15 residues. The germline V gene has CDR1 KGHSH and CDR2 LQKENI.

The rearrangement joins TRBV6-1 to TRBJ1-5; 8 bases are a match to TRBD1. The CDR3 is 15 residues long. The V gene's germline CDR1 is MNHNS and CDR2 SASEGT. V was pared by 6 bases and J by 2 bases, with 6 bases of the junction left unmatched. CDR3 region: CASREDRVGNQPQHF. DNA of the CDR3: TGTGCCAGCAGAGAGGACAGGGTTGGCAATCAGCCCCAGCATTTT.

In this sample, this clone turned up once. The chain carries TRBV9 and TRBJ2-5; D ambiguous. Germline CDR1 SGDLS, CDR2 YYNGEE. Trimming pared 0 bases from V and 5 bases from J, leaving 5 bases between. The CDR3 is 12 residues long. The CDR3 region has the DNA TGTGCCAGCAGCGTAGCTCTCGAGACCCAGTACTTC. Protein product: CASSVALETQYF.

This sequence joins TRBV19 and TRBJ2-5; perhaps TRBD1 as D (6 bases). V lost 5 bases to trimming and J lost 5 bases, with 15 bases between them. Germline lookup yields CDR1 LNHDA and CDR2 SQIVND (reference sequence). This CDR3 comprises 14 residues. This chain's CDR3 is CASSLAQGGETQYF. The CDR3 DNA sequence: TGTGCCAGTAGTTTAGCACAGGGCGGTGAGACCCAGTACTTC. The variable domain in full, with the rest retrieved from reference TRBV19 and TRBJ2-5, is DGGITQSPKYLFRKEGQNVTLSCEQNLNHDAMYWYRQDPGQGLRLIYYSQIVNDFQKGDIAEGYSVSREKKESFPLTVTSAQKNPTAFYLCASSLAQGGETQYFGPGTRLLVL.

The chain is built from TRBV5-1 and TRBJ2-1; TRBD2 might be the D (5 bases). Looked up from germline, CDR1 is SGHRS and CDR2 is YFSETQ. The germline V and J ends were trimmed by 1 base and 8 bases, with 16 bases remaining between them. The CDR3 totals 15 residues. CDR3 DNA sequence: TGCGCCAGCAGCTTGATTGCCGCGGGTGGACATGAGCAGTTCTTC. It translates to CASSLIAAGGHEQFF.

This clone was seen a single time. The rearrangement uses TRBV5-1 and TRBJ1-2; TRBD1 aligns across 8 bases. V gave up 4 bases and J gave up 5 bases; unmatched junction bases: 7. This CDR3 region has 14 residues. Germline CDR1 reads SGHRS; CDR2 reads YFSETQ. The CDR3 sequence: CASSPGQGGYGYTF. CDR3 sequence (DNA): TGCGCCAGCAGCCCCGGACAGGGAGGATATGGCTACACCTTC.